The source of this TCR beta chain is a study of blood T cell repertoires in COVID-19. Using immunoSEQ multiplex PCR, the repertoire was profiled, and TCRdb retains in-frame clones only, with some absent. The repertoire has hundreds of thousands of clones, about nine tenths of them found once; the top ten carry around 6%. CDR1 and CDR2 from the germline V gene are LNHDA and SQIVND (reference sequence). V was clipped by 4 bases and J by 4 bases, with 13 bases between them. The CDR3 extends over 14 amino acids. This clone was detected once. Sequenced material: PBMCs or T cells enriched from blood (not recorded which). The V and J genes are TRBV19 and TRBJ1-2, with D possibly being TRBD1 (5 bases). The receptor was derived from a woman between 25 and 40 years old with acute COVID-19. The CDR3 is CASSTLQALYGYTF. CDR3 coding DNA: TGTGCCAGTAGTACCTTACAGGCACTCTATGGCTACACCTTC.